These T cell receptor beta chains were read from a single sample in a study of T cells in Graves' hyperthyroidism and ophthalmopathy. TCRdb processed the multiplex PCR reads anew with MiXCR; each CDR3 protein has one entry. The table lists a few hundred thousand distinct CDR3 sequences, 15% to 18% of them singletons, with 13% to 15% in the top ten. Input material: blood. The source is a woman under 30 with Graves' hyperthyroidism. Each CDR3 is given without its conserved first and last residue. The order of the fields is clone size, V gene, J gene, CDR3 protein. Size tells how often a clone was seen (once, few, many) or the class of an expanded clone, and some rows leave it out.

clone size: many; V gene: TRBV11-2; J gene: TRBJ1-3; CDR3 protein: ASSLVPVGLSGNTIY
clone size: many; V gene: TRBV27; J gene: TRBJ2-5; CDR3 protein: ASSDSYQETQY
clone size: few; V gene: TRBV19; J gene: TRBJ1-5; CDR3 protein: ASSLYPGGASGIQPQH
clone size: many; V gene: TRBV11-2; J gene: TRBJ2-7; CDR3 protein: ASSPGREQY
clone size: many; V gene: TRBV3-1; J gene: TRBJ1-5; CDR3 protein: ASSQGAGGPNQPQH
clone size: many; V gene: TRBV7-2; J gene: TRBJ2-1; CDR3 protein: ASTPTSESRNEQF
clone size: .; V gene: TRBV28; J gene: TRBJ1-1; CDR3 protein: ASSGRGTPKPEAF
clone size: many; V gene: TRBV12-5; J gene: TRBJ2-5; CDR3 protein: ASGLGTGGTQY
clone size: many; V gene: TRBV11-1; J gene: TRBJ2-5; CDR3 protein: ASSGGLEQETQY
clone size: .; V gene: TRBV9; J gene: TRBJ1-4; CDR3 protein: ASSVGDLTNEKLF
clone size: .; V gene: TRBV9; J gene: TRBJ2-3; CDR3 protein: ASSLSSADTQY
clone size: few; V gene: TRBV2; J gene: TRBJ2-3; CDR3 protein: ASAWLAGVVDTQY
clone size: few; V gene: TRBV7-3; J gene: TRBJ2-3; CDR3 protein: ASSLRHSTGVGTDTQY
clone size: .; V gene: TRBV5-1; J gene: TRBJ2-1; CDR3 protein: ASSLGAGGNYEQF
clone size: few; V gene: TRBV9; J gene: TRBJ1-1; CDR3 protein: ASSGQDRLTEAF
clone size: .; V gene: TRBV18; J gene: TRBJ1-4; CDR3 protein: ASSPPEGWSGYEKLF
clone size: many; V gene: TRBV20-1; J gene: TRBJ2-2; CDR3 protein: SARDGVNTGELF
clone size: many; V gene: TRBV13; J gene: TRBJ1-1; CDR3 protein: ATQTGLTEAF
clone size: many; V gene: TRBV12-3/TRBV12-4; J gene: TRBJ2-7; CDR3 protein: ASSLGDRQYEQY
clone size: .; V gene: TRBV20-1; J gene: TRBJ2-5; CDR3 protein: SARDFRQEETQY
clone size: many; V gene: TRBV15; J gene: TRBJ1-1; CDR3 protein: ATSRNMNTEAF
clone size: .; V gene: TRBV7-2; J gene: TRBJ2-3; CDR3 protein: ASSLVVITDTQY
clone size: many; V gene: TRBV4-1; J gene: TRBJ1-4; CDR3 protein: ASSQGRQGEKLF
clone size: .; V gene: TRBV27; J gene: TRBJ2-1; CDR3 protein: ASSSRVPRAEQF
clone size: few; V gene: TRBV2; J gene: TRBJ1-1; CDR3 protein: ANSVMGGRGWTEAF
clone size: many; V gene: TRBV3-1; J gene: TRBJ2-3; CDR3 protein: ASSQAGGLARTDTQY